This passage covers 32 T cell receptor beta chains from one sample sequenced in a study of cytomegalovirus exposure and HLA in healthy donors (dated by TCRdb to about 2017). The method was the immunoSEQ multiplex PCR assay. A mixture of 60 forward primers for TCR Vbeta segments and 13 reverse primers for TCR Jbeta segments was used in the multiplex PCR. TCRdb carries this immuneACCESS record with in-frame sequences only. Its versions omit some clonotypes, under half of them owing to an unresolved V gene in the studies checked, with the rest unexplained. The sample has fewer than 85,000 clones on record, about 78% of them singletons. The biggest ten clones account for almost 6% of the sample. Source material: PBMCs. The receptor source for this set is a man aged 18 to 29 in good health and CMV-seropositive.

The gene calls are TRBV28 and TRBJ1-2; 8 bases map to TRBD1. Germline V lookup: CDR1 MDHEN, CDR2 SYDVKM. This CDR3 is 14 amino acids long. J gave up 2 bases and V 8 bases, and 7 bases lay outside the gene matches. The CDR3 DNA reads TGTGCCAGCGGGACGACAGGGGAAAACTATGGCTACACCTTC. Protein: CASGTTGENYGYTF.

The chain combines TRBV28 with TRBJ2-7, with 9 bases lining up with TRBD2. CDR1 and CDR2 from the germline V gene are MDHEN and SYDVKM. After removal of 3 bases from V and 3 bases from J, the junction contained 6 bases not matched to a gene. This CDR3 comprises 15 residues. CDR3 protein: CASSLILAGSYEQYF. CDR3 nucleotide sequence: TGTGCCAGCAGTTTGATCCTAGCGGGGAGCTACGAGCAGTACTTC.

The V and J genes are TRBV7-6 and TRBJ1-1; D is unclear. The V gene's germline CDR1 is SGHVS and CDR2 FNYEAQ. This CDR3 is 13 amino acids long. V lost 5 bases to trimming and J lost 5 bases, with 12 bases between them. CDR3 in amino acids: CASSPDMWTEAFF. CDR3 nucleotides: TGTGCCAGCAGCCCCGACATGTGGACTGAAGCTTTCTTT.

The chain links TRBV2 to TRBJ1-2; 7 bases line up with TRBD1. Germline V gene lookup returns CDR1 SNHLY and CDR2 FYNNEI. This CDR3 has 13 residues. J was trimmed by 6 bases and V by 6 bases; bases with no gene match: 7. Here the CDR3 DNA reads TGTGCCAGCAGGGCGACAGGGCTTAATGGCTACACCTTC. As protein: CASRATGLNGYTF.

The chain combines TRBV6-6 with TRBJ2-2; 8 bases match TRBD2. CDR3 length: 16 amino acids. V trimming: 0 bases; J trimming: 7 bases; junction bases outside the gene matches: 7. Germline CDR1 reads MNHNY; CDR2 reads SVGAGI (reference sequence). CDR3 sequence reads: CASSYSTGGPNGELFF. The CDR3 DNA is TGTGCCAGCAGTTACTCTACGGGAGGGCCGAACGGGGAGCTGTTTTTT.

This chain uses TRBV5-1 with TRBJ2-2; possible D gene TRBD2, 6 bases. The CDR3 loop spans 14 amino acids. Germline values: CDR1 SGHRS, CDR2 YFSETQ. Deletions cut 4 bases from V and 3 bases from J, with 10 bases between. This CDR3 is CASSPGLYTGELFF. The CDR3 DNA follows: TGCGCCAGCAGCCCGGGACTGTACACCGGGGAGCTGTTTTTT.

This sequence joins TRBV28 and TRBJ1-4; D unclear. V was clipped by 7 bases and J by 5 bases, with 5 bases between them. The length of the CDR3 is 11 residues. Germline loops: CDR1 MDHEN, CDR2 SYDVKM. The CDR3 is CASTGNEKLFF. CDR3 nucleotides: TGTGCCAGCACCGGGAATGAAAAACTGTTTTTT.

The chain joins TRBV7-2 to TRBJ2-7, with a possible D match to TRBD1 (5 bases). The CDR3 length is 13 residues. Germline CDR1 SGHTA, CDR2 FQGNSA. Between the trimmed V and J ends, which lost 10 bases and 0 bases, there was a span of 13 bases. The CDR3 here is CATQGPYSYEQYF. CDR3 coding DNA: TGTGCCACTCAGGGTCCCTACTCCTACGAGCAGTACTTC. Supplemented by reference TRBV7-2 and TRBJ2-7, the full variable domain reads GAGVSQSPSNKVTEKGKDVELRCDPISGHTALYWYRQSLGQGLEFLIYFQGNSAPDKSGLPSDRFSAERTGGSVSTLTIQRTQQEDSAVYLCATQGPYSYEQYFGPGTRLTVT.

The V gene is TRBV6-5, the J gene TRBJ1-4; TRBD1 aligns across 8 bases. This CDR3 is built from 15 residues. The V segment lost 6 bases and the J segment 8 bases; nucleotides outside the gene matches: 11. From germline, CDR1 is MNHEY and CDR2 SVGAGI. The CDR3 loop reads CASRPADRVLEKLFF. CDR3 nucleotides: TGTGCCAGCAGACCGGCGGACAGGGTCTTGGAAAAACTGTTTTTT.

The chain employs TRBV5-1 and TRBJ2-5; no clear D. The V gene's germline CDR1 is SGHRS and CDR2 YFSETQ. CDR3 length equals 11 residues. V dropped 6 bases and J dropped 5 bases, with 8 bases sitting between them. Here the CDR3 reads CASTYLETQYF. For the CDR3, the DNA is TGCGCCAGCACCTACCTGGAGACCCAGTACTTC.

The rearrangement joins TRBV15 to TRBJ1-5; TRBD1 matches at 9 bases. The V and J ends lost 4 bases and 4 bases, in that order; junction bases with no gene match: 5. Germline CDR1 LNHNV, CDR2 YYDKDF (reference sequence). This CDR3 comprises 15 residues. As DNA, the CDR3 is TGTGCCACCAGCACGGACAGGGGAATTAATCAGCCCCAGCATTTT. This translates into CATSTDRGINQPQHF.

V gene TRBV9 combines with J gene TRBJ2-1; 7 bases are shared with TRBD1. Germline V lookup: CDR1 SGDLS, CDR2 YYNGEE. This CDR3 has 15 residues. V gave up 4 bases and J gave up 6 bases; unmatched junction bases: 10. The DNA of the CDR3 is TGTGCCAGCAGCTCTAGGGGGCTGGCGGGCAATGAGCAGTTCTTC. Its protein is CASSSRGLAGNEQFF.

The CDR3 nucleotides are TGTGCCAGCTCACCGAAGTTAACGAGTTCCTCCTACGAGCAGTACTTC. Translation: CASSPKLTSSSYEQYF. The J gene is TRBJ2-7, the V gene TRBV18; no clear D. From germline, CDR1 is KGHSH and CDR2 LQKENI. Trimming cost V 3 bases and J 0 bases, with 15 bases left between them. This CDR3 is 16 amino acids long.

The V and J genes are TRBV4-2 and TRBJ2-7; D is possibly TRBD2 (6 bases). The CDR3 runs to 18 residues. Per the germline V gene, CDR1 is LGHNA and CDR2 is YNFKEQ. V lost 1 base and J lost 5, with 24 bases in between. CDR3 loop: CASSQGVVSSGVLDEQYF. The CDR3 region has the DNA TGTGCCAGCAGCCAAGGGGTCGTCTCGTCGGGAGTCCTCGACGAGCAGTACTTC.

The chain links TRBV6-1 to TRBJ1-4, with D maybe TRBD1 (5 bases). Per the germline V gene, CDR1 is MNHNS and CDR2 is SASEGT. The CDR3 is made up of 14 amino acids. Trimming stripped 6 bases from V and 8 bases from J, with 16 bases between. The CDR3 loop is CASSGQAFGEKLFF. In DNA form, the CDR3 reads TGTGCCAGCAGCGGACAAGCCTTTGGGGAAAAACTGTTTTTT.

V is TRBV2 and J is TRBJ2-3, with TRBD2 as a possible D gene (6 bases). Per the germline V gene, CDR1 is SNHLY and CDR2 is FYNNEI. The CDR3 has 14 residues. The V and J ends lost 7 bases and 2 bases respectively, with 13 bases between them. This CDR3 reads CASTGTSVTDTQYF. In nucleotides, the CDR3 is TGTGCCAGCACCGGGACTTCGGTCACAGATACGCAGTATTTT.

This clone occurred a few times. The chain carries TRBV9 and TRBJ2-5, with unresolved D. Germline CDR1 and CDR2: SGDLS and YYNGEE. V dropped 4 bases and J dropped 5 bases, with 9 bases sitting between them. This CDR3 spans 12 amino acids. Here the CDR3 reads CASSPTDETQYF. CDR3 in DNA: TGTGCCAGCAGCCCTACAGACGAGACCCAGTACTTC.

There are a few counts of this clone. CDR3 region: CASSPGGVGGYTF. CDR3 DNA sequence: TGCGCCAGCAGCCCAGGGGGCGTAGGGGGCTACACCTTC. The rearrangement joins TRBV5-1 to TRBJ1-2; TRBD1 agrees at 8 bases. The germline V gene has CDR1 SGHRS and CDR2 YFSETQ. V trimming: 4 bases; J trimming: 8 bases; junction bases outside the gene matches: 7. This CDR3 is built from 13 residues.

This rearrangement joins TRBV5-5 to TRBJ1-2; D gene ambiguous. Germline V gene data show CDR1 as SGHKS and CDR2 as YYEKEE (reference sequence). This CDR3 comprises 11 residues. V shed 0 bases and J shed 8 bases, with 5 bases lying between them. The CDR3 DNA reads TGTGCCAGCAGCTTGGCGGGAGGCTACACCTTC. Its protein is CASSLAGGYTF.

This clone was observed a few times. The genes are TRBV9 and TRBJ2-7; possibly TRBD2 for D (6 bases). V was pared by 3 bases and J by 0 bases, with 10 bases between. From germline, CDR1 is SGDLS and CDR2 YYNGEE. This CDR3 has 14 residues. The CDR3 sequence is CASSAGGVSYEQYF. As DNA, the CDR3 is TGTGCCAGCAGCGCTGGAGGGGTCTCCTACGAGCAGTACTTC.

V gene TRBV2 combines with J gene TRBJ1-2, with D perhaps matching TRBD1 (6 bases). CDR1 and CDR2 (germline): SNHLY, FYNNEI. The ends were cut back, 4 bases at V and 5 bases at J, with 17 bases in the middle. This CDR3 contains 15 residues. The CDR3 sequence is CASSVKAGGGYGYTF. The CDR3 DNA reads TGTGCCAGCAGTGTCAAAGCGGGGGGCGGTTATGGCTACACCTTC. The full variable domain, its missing parts supplied by reference TRBV2 and TRBJ1-2, is EPEVTQTPSHQVTQMGQEVILRCVPISNHLYFYWYRQILGQKVEFLVSFYNNEISEKSEIFDDQFSVERPDGSNFTLKIRSTKLEDSAMYFCASSVKAGGGYGYTFGSGTRLTVV.

V gene TRBV9 combines with J gene TRBJ2-7, with D possibly TRBD2 on 6 matching bases. The CDR3 sequence is 16 residues long. V lost 0 bases and J 3 bases, leaving 16 bases between the germline ends. Germline V gives CDR1 SGDLS, CDR2 YYNGEE. CDR3 protein: CASSVGLGGMVYEQYF. The CDR3 nucleotides read TGTGCCAGCAGCGTAGGGTTGGGCGGGATGGTCTACGAGCAGTACTTC.

This rearrangement joins TRBV11-2 to TRBJ2-7; a possible D gene is TRBD2 (5 bases). The V gene lost 5 bases and the J gene lost 7 bases, with 18 bases spanning the gap. Per germline, CDR1 SGHAT and CDR2 FQNNGV. CDR3 size: 14 residues. CDR3 loop: CASSTQLGLGEQYF. The CDR3 nucleotides read TGTGCCAGCAGCACCCAACTAGGACTGGGAGAGCAGTACTTC.

The chain carries TRBV9 and TRBJ2-7; 10 nucleotides match TRBD2. The CDR3 is 14 amino acids. Losses at the gene ends were 2 bases for V and 2 bases for J; bases not matched to a gene: 1. Germline CDR1 and CDR2: SGDLS and YYNGEE. CDR3 residues: CASSVTSGTYEQYF. The CDR3, as DNA: TGTGCCAGCAGCGTCACTAGCGGGACCTACGAGCAGTACTTC. The entire variable domain, with the rest obtained from reference TRBV9 and TRBJ2-7, is as follows: DSGVTQTPKHLITATGQRVTLRCSPRSGDLSVYWYQQSLDQGLQFLIQYYNGEERAKGNILERFSAQQFPDLHSELNLSSLELGDSALYFCASSVTSGTYEQYFGPGTRLTVT.

The chain uses TRBV4-1 and TRBJ2-2, with D possibly being TRBD1 (5 bases). CDR1 and CDR2 from the germline V gene are MGHRA and YSYEKL. This CDR3 region has 16 residues. V was cut by 7 bases and J by 0 bases, with 15 bases left in between. The CDR3 is CASNPRQYSNTGELFF. DNA for the CDR3: TGCGCCAGCAACCCGAGACAGTATTCGAACACCGGGGAGCTGTTTTTT.

CDR3 sequence (DNA): TGCAGCAAAGGACTTTCCAGGTCTGATACGCAGTATTTT. Its protein is CSKGLSRSDTQYF. The chain recombines TRBV29-1 with TRBJ2-3; D is perhaps TRBD2 (5 bases). The germline V and J ends were trimmed by 8 bases and 6 bases, with 18 bases remaining between them. CDR3 length: 13 amino acids. Germline values: CDR1 SQVTM, CDR2 ANQGSEA.

The chain couples TRBV7-3 to TRBJ2-1; TRBD2 is a possible D gene (5 bases). Trimming pared 8 bases from V and 0 bases from J, leaving 8 bases between. CDR1 is SGHTA and CDR2 is FQGTGA in the germline V gene. CDR3 length: 13 residues. The CDR3 loop is CASGRGSYNEQFF. In nucleotides, the CDR3 is TGTGCCAGCGGCCGGGGCTCCTACAATGAGCAGTTCTTC.

This clone showed up just once. The chain combines TRBV19 with TRBJ1-1; D gene unclear. The CDR3 loop spans 14 amino acids. Trimming left V 1 base short and J 2 bases short, with 8 bases between. The germline V gene has CDR1 LNHDA and CDR2 SQIVND (reference sequence). CDR3 sequence (DNA): TGTGCCAGTAGTATAGGACTTTCAAACACTGAAGCTTTCTTT. Encoded protein: CASSIGLSNTEAFF.

About this clone: Different DNA sequences within this sample yield the same CDR3. The chain joins TRBV5-1 to TRBJ2-5; a possible D gene is TRBD1 (6 bases). The germline V gene has CDR1 SGHRS and CDR2 YFSETQ. The CDR3 has 11 amino acids. With 8 bases removed from V and 9 bases from J, the gap between germline ends came to 14 bases. The CDR3 DNA reads as TGCGCCAGGGACAGCAAAGGGTCCCAGTACTTC. Residues: CARDSKGSQYF.

This clone was picked up a small number of times. The rearrangement links TRBV6-1 to TRBJ2-7; TRBD1 might be the D (5 bases). The V gene's germline CDR1 is MNHNS and CDR2 SASEGT. Trimming left V 5 bases short and J 2 bases short, with 7 bases between. The CDR3 spans 12 residues. The CDR3 bases are TGTGCCAGCAGTATAGGGGCCTACGAGCAGTACTTC. This translates into CASSIGAYEQYF.

The chain has TRBV10-2 and TRBJ2-7; D remains ambiguous. CDR3 length equals 13 residues. Per the germline V gene, CDR1 is WSHSY and CDR2 is SAAADI. V was shortened by 6 bases and J by 4 bases, with 13 bases between the two germline ends. The CDR3 region has the DNA TGCGCCAGCAGAAACCAGATCCCTTACGAGCAGTACTTC. This gives the protein CASRNQIPYEQYF.

The chain is built from TRBV5-6 and TRBJ1-1, with D unresolved. The CDR3 has 11 residues. CDR1 is SGHDT and CDR2 is YYEEEE in the germline V gene. Trimming took 0 bases from V and 8 from J, leaving 5 bases between them. CDR3 residues: CASSLAGEAFF. CDR3 nucleotides: TGTGCCAGCAGCTTGGCCGGGGAAGCTTTCTTT.